This TCR beta chain was observed in a study of T cell repertoires in aging, cancer and after chemotherapy. Study in general: Over several months to years, re-sampled healthy donor repertoires clearly shared clones.

Findings and caveats of the study: Untreated cancer patients had significantly lower blood TCR diversity than age-matched healthy donors. Immunological memory after chemotherapy cannot be judged from the repertoire data.

This clonotype showed up just a few times. No antigen is known for it. A mixed TRB-A/B primer pool amplified rearranged TRB by multiplex touch-down PCR. TCRdb recomputed calls from the multiplex PCR reads with MiXCR, one row per CDR3 protein. Among approximately 9,700 distinct CDR3 sequences, 30% to 40% were seen once, and the ten largest hold roughly 2.8%. The template was genomic DNA from peripheral blood, not RNA. The receptor was derived from a human donor in good health. The sequenced sample was blood.

The CDR3 region is CASSVGGSGTDTQYF. CDR3 nucleotide sequence: TGTGCCAGCAGCGTCGGGGGGTCAGGCACAGATACGCAGTATTTT. The rearrangement links TRBV6-5 to TRBJ2-3; 7 nucleotides line up with TRBD2. With V trimmed by 6 bases and J by 1 base, 7 bases remained unmatched. The CDR3 totals 15 residues. Germline V gene lookup returns CDR1 MNHEY and CDR2 SVGAGI.